The 18 T cell receptor beta chains in this list originate from one sample, sequenced in a study of blood T cell repertoires in COVID-19. The repertoire was sequenced with immunoSEQ multiplex PCR; TCRdb's copy has only in-frame clones and lacks some. The sample yields 250,000 or so clones, around 93% seen once. The specimen sequenced was PBMCs or T cells enriched from blood (not recorded which). The origin of the receptors is a man aged 40-50 years who had been exposed to COVID-19.

The genes are TRBV28 and TRBJ1-2, with 7 nucleotides matching TRBD1. From germline, CDR1 is MDHEN and CDR2 SYDVKM. The V and J ends lost 4 bases and 3 bases, in that order; junction bases with no gene match: 11. The CDR3 is 16 residues long. The CDR3 protein is CASSSLRDSADYGYTF. In DNA, the CDR3 is TGTGCCAGCAGTTCTCTACGGGACAGTGCCGACTATGGCTACACCTTC.

The J gene is TRBJ1-1, the V gene TRBV27, with D tentatively TRBD1 (5 bases). V dropped 3 bases and J dropped 2 bases, with 10 bases sitting between them. The CDR3 is made up of 14 amino acids. Germline lookup yields CDR1 MNHEY and CDR2 SMNVEV (reference sequence). CDR3 residues: CASSFRQSNTEAFF. DNA for the CDR3: TGTGCCAGCAGTTTTCGACAGTCTAACACTGAAGCTTTCTTT.

This sequence joins TRBV3-1 (or the pseudogene TRBV3-2) and TRBJ1-1; 7 bases line up with TRBD1. The CDR3 has 14 residues. Germline assignment: CDR1 LGHDT and CDR2 YNNKEL (reference sequence). The V gene end was trimmed by 4 bases and the J gene end by 9 bases; junction bases not matched to a gene: 11. CDR3 DNA sequence: TGTGCCAGCAGCCCCGACAGGGTGCGGTTTAAAGCTTTCTTT. Protein product: CASSPDRVRFKAFF.

The chain carries TRBV24-1 and TRBJ1-2; D perhaps matches TRBD1 (5 bases). The CDR3 has 13 amino acids. The germline CDR1 and CDR2 sequences are KGHDR and SFDVKD. Deletions cut 0 bases from V and 6 bases from J, with 7 bases between. The CDR3 protein is CATSDLTGDGYTF. The CDR3 region has the DNA TGTGCCACCAGTGATTTGACGGGGGATGGCTACACCTTC.

This chain links TRBV7-2 with TRBJ2-7, with 10 bases matching TRBD2. The germline CDR1 and CDR2 sequences are SGHTA and FQGNSA. This CDR3 is built from 15 residues. V lost 5 bases and J lost 6; bases outside the gene matches: 10. The DNA of the CDR3 is TGTGCCAGCAGCCAGAGGTCTAGCGGGAGCGGCGAGCAGTACTTC. Protein product: CASSQRSSGSGEQYF.

This sequence joins TRBV28 and TRBJ1-6, with D maybe TRBD1 (5 bases). This CDR3 has 13 residues. V was clipped by 10 bases and J by 6 bases, with 13 bases between them. Looked up from germline, CDR1 is MDHEN and CDR2 is SYDVKM. CDR3 nucleotide sequence: TGTGCCACCCTAGGACAACTTAATTCACCCCTCCACTTT. Translating it yields CATLGQLNSPLHF.

Points on this clone: The identical CDR3 is also encoded by other nucleotide sequences in the sample. The chain couples TRBV4-1 to TRBJ2-5; 7 nucleotides agree with TRBD1. The V gene's germline CDR1 is MGHRA and CDR2 YSYEKL. This CDR3 has 14 amino acids. V lost 1 base and J lost 4; bases outside the gene matches: 3. The CDR3 region has the DNA TGCGCCAGCAGCCAAGTGACAGGGTCAGAGACCCAGTACTTC. Its translation: CASSQVTGSETQYF.

In regard to this clone: A read error may account for a junction end that differs from germline. V gene TRBV19 combines with J gene TRBJ2-2; 8 bases map to TRBD2. CDR1 and CDR2 (germline): LNHDA, SQIVND (reference sequence). The CDR3 spans 17 residues. CDR3: CASSPLAGGYNSGELFF. The CDR3 DNA is TGTGCCAGTAGTCCCTTGGCGGGAGGATACAACAGCGGGGAGCTGTTTTTT. Drawing the rest from reference TRBV19 and TRBJ2-2, the complete variable domain is DGGITQSPKYLFRKEGQNVTLSCEQNLNHDAMYWYRQDPGQGLRLIYYSQIVNDFQKGDIAEGYSVSREKKESFPLTVTSAQKNPTAFYLCASSPLAGGYNSGELFFGEGSRLTVL.

This clone was observed once. V usage is TRBV28 and J usage is TRBJ2-6; TRBD1 matches 11 bases. Germline values: CDR1 MDHEN, CDR2 SYDVKM. The CDR3 contains 16 residues. V was pared by 7 bases and J by 4 bases, with 6 bases of the junction left unmatched. The CDR3 reads CASTGQGARGANVLTF. The CDR3 DNA reads as TGTGCCAGCACCGGACAGGGGGCAAGGGGGGCCAACGTCCTGACTTTC.

This clone has only one observation. This sequence joins TRBV11-2 and TRBJ2-7, with D uncertain. The V end was cut by 5 bases, the J end by 6 bases, with 14 bases between. This CDR3 is 13 amino acids long. Per germline, CDR1 SGHAT and CDR2 FQNNGV. This chain's CDR3 is CASSLSEVFEQYF. As DNA, the CDR3 is TGTGCCAGCAGCCTTTCTGAGGTGTTCGAGCAGTACTTC. Variable domain in full (rest from reference TRBV11-2 and TRBJ2-7): EAGVAQSPRYKIIEKRQSVAFWCNPISGHATLYWYQQILGQGPKLLIQFQNNGVVDDSQLPKDRFSAERLKGVDSTLKIQPAKLEDSAVYLCASSLSEVFEQYFGPGTRLTVT.

The chain has TRBV4-1 and TRBJ2-3; TRBD2 agrees at 11 bases. Germline V gives CDR1 MGHRA, CDR2 YSYEKL. V lost 0 bases, J lost 5 bases, and 13 bases stayed unmatched. This CDR3 is built from 19 residues. The CDR3 bases are TGCGCCAGCAGCCAAGATTTCGAGCTAGCGGGAGGTCCCGGAGATACGCAGTATTTT. It is translated as CASSQDFELAGGPGDTQYF.

J is TRBJ2-1 and V is TRBV5-4; 8 nucleotides line up with TRBD1. The CDR3 runs 15 residues. V gave up 4 bases and J gave up 0 bases; unmatched junction bases: 3. CDR1 and CDR2 (germline): SGHNT, YYREEE (reference sequence). CDR3 bases: TGTGCCAGCAGCCAAGACAGGGGCTCCTACAATGAGCAGTTCTTC. Translation gives CASSQDRGSYNEQFF.

The chain combines TRBV27 with TRBJ1-3, with D tentatively TRBD1 (6 bases). Germline V gene lookup returns CDR1 MNHEY and CDR2 SMNVEV (reference sequence). Trimming cost V 6 bases and J 8 bases, with 23 bases left between them. The CDR3 is made up of 16 amino acids. The CDR3 region has the DNA TGTGCCAGCAGCCGATCCGGACAGCTCGCACGAGACACCATATATTTT. Amino acid sequence: CASSRSGQLARDTIYF.

The chain recombines TRBV29-1 with TRBJ1-2; 9 bases agree with TRBD1. Germline loops: CDR1 SQVTM, CDR2 ANQGSEA. Trimming at V came to 6 bases and at J to 8 bases, leaving 7 bases not matched to a gene. CDR3 length: 12 amino acids. The CDR3 DNA reads TGCAGCGTGGACAGGGGACTTATCGGCTACACCTTC. This sequence encodes CSVDRGLIGYTF. Based on the CDR3 plus reference TRBV29-1 and TRBJ1-2, the full variable domain is SAVISQKPSRDICQRGTSLTIQCQVDSQVTMMFWYRQQPGQSLTLIATANQGSEATYESGFVIDKFPISRPNLTFSTLTVSNMSPEDSSIYLCSVDRGLIGYTFGSGTRLTVV.

This clone was picked up a small number of times. The V gene is TRBV4-3, the J gene TRBJ1-2; unclear D gene. Germline CDR1 is LGHNA and CDR2 is YSLEER. This CDR3 is 16 amino acids long. V was cut by 1 base and J by 5 bases, with 17 bases left in between. The CDR3, as DNA: TGCGCCAGCAGCCAAGTTCGTGATCTGTCTATTTATGGCTACACCTTC. This translates into CASSQVRDLSIYGYTF.

The rearrangement links TRBV14 to TRBJ2-1; 7 nucleotides agree with TRBD1. From germline, CDR1 is SGHDN and CDR2 FVKESK. CDR3 size: 16 residues. V shed 2 bases and J 2 bases; nucleotides not matched to a gene: 6. In DNA form, the CDR3 reads TGTGCCAGCAGCCAATTCCGTGACAGGGCCTACAATGAGCAGTTCTTC. Residues: CASSQFRDRAYNEQFF.

The CDR3, as DNA: TGTGCCAGCACCCCTGGGTTGGAGAGGAGGGGTAACTATGGCTACACCTTC. This codes for CASTPGLERRGNYGYTF. The V call is TRBV7-2, the J call TRBJ1-2, with D perhaps matching TRBD1 (5 bases). In germline, CDR1 is SGHTA, CDR2 FQGNSA. The CDR3 is 17 residues long. The V and J ends lost 7 bases and 1 base respectively, with 22 bases between them.

The chain carries TRBV9 and TRBJ2-1, with D perhaps TRBD2 (6 bases). The length of the CDR3 is 14 residues. The V end was cut by 4 bases, the J end by 9 bases, with 17 bases between. Germline assignment: CDR1 SGDLS and CDR2 YYNGEE. The CDR3 region is CASSPLTSISEQFF. CDR3 in DNA: TGTGCCAGCAGCCCCCTGACTAGTATTAGTGAGCAGTTCTTC.